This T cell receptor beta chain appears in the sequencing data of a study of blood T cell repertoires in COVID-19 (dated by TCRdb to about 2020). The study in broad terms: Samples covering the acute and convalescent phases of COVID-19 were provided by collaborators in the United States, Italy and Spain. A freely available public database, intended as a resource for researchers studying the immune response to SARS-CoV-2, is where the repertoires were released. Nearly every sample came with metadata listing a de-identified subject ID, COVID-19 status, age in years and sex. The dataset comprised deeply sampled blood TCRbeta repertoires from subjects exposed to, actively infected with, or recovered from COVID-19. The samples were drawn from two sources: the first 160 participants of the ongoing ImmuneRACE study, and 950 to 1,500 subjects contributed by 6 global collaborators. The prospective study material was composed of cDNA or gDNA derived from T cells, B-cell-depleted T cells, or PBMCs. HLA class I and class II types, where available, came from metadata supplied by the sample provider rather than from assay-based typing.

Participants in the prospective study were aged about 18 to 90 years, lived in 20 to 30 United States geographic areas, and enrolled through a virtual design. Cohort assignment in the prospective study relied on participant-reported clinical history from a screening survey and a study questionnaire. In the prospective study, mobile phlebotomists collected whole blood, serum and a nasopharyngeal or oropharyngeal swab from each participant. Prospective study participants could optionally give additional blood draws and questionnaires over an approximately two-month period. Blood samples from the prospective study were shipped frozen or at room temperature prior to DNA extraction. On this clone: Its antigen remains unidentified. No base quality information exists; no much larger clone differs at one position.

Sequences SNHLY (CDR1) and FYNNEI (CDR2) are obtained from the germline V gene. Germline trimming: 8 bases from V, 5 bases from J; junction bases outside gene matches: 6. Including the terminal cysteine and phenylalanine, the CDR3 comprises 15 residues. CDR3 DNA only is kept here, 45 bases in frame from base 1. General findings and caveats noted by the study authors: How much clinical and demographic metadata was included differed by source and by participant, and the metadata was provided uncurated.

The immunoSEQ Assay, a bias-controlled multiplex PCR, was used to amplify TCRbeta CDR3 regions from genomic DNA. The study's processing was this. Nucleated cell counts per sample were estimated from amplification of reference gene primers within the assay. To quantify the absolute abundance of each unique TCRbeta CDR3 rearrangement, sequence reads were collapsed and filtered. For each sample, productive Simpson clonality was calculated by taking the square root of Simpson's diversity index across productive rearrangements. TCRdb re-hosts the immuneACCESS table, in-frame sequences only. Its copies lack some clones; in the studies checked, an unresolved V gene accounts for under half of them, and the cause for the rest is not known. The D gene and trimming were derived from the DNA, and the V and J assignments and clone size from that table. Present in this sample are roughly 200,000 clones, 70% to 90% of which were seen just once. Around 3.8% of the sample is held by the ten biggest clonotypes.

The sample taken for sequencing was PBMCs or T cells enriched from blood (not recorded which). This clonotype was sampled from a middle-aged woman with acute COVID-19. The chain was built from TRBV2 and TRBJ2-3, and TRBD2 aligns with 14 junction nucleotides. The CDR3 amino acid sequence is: CASFRLAGGVDTQYF. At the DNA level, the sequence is TGTGCCAGCTTCCGACTAGCGGGGGGGGTAGATACGCAGTATTTT. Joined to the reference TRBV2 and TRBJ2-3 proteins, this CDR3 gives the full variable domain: EPEVTQTPSHQVTQMGQEVILRCVPISNHLYFYWYRQILGQKVEFLVSFYNNEISEKSEIFDDQFSVERPDGSNFTLKIRSTKLEDSAMYFCASFRLAGGVDTQYFGPGTRLTVL.